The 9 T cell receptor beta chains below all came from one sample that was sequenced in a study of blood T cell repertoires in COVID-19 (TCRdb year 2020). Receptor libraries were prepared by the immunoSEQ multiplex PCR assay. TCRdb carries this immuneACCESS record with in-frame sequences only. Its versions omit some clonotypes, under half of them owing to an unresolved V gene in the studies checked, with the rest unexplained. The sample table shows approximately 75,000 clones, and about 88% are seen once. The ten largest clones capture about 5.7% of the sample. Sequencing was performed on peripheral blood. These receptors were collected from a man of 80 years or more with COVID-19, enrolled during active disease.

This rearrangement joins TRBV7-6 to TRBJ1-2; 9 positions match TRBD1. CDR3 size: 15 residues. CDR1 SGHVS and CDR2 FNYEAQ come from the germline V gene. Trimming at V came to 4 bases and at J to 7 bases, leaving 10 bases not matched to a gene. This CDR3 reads CASSSGTGRQGGYTF. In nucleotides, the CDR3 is TGTGCCAGCAGCTCAGGGACAGGGAGACAGGGTGGCTACACCTTC.

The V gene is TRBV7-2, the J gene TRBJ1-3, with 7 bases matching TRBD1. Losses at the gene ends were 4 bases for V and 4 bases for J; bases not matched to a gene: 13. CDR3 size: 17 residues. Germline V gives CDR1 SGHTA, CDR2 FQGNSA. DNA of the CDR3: TGTGCCAGCAGCTCCTTAGCCCCGAGGACAGGAGGAAACACCATATATTTT. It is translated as CASSSLAPRTGGNTIYF.

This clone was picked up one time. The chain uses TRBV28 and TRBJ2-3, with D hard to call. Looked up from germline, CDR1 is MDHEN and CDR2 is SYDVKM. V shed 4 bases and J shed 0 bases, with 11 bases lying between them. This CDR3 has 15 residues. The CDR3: CASSSPSRSTDTQYF. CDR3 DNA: TGTGCCAGCAGTTCTCCTTCCAGGAGCACAGATACGCAGTATTTT.

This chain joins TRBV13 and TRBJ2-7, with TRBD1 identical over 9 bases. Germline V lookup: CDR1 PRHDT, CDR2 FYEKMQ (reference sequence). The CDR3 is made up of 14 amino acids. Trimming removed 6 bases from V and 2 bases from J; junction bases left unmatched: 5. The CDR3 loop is CASRGTGLTYEQYF. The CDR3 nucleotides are TGTGCCAGCAGGGGGACAGGGCTTACCTACGAGCAGTACTTC.

The CDR3 spells CASSLEQGGSYNEQFF. CDR3 nucleotide sequence: TGTGCCAGCAGCTTAGAACAGGGGGGCTCCTACAATGAGCAGTTCTTC. The chain has TRBV7-2 and TRBJ2-1, with 8 nucleotides matching TRBD1. V dropped 1 base and J dropped 0; count of bases not matched to a gene: 2. The CDR3 runs to 16 residues. The germline CDR1 and CDR2 sequences are SGHTA and FQGNSA.

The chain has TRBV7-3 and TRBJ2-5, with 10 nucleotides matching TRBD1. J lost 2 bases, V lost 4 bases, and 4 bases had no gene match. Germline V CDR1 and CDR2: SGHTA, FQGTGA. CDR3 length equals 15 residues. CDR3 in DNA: TGTGCCAGCAGCTCTGGGACAGGGGAACAAGAGACCCAGTACTTC. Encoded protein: CASSSGTGEQETQYF.

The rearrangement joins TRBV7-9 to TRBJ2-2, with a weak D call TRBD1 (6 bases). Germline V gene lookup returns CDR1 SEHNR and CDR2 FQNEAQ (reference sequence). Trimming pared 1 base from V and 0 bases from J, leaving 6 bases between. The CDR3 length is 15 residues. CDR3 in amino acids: CASSLGTANTGELFF. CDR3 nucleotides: TGTGCCAGCAGCTTAGGGACAGCGAACACCGGGGAGCTGTTTTTT. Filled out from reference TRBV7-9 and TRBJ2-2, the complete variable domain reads DTGVSQNPRHKITKRGQNVTFRCDPISEHNRLYWYRQTLGQGPEFLTYFQNEAQLEKSRLLSDRFSAERPKGSFSTLEIQRTEQGDSAMYLCASSLGTANTGELFFGEGSRLTVL.

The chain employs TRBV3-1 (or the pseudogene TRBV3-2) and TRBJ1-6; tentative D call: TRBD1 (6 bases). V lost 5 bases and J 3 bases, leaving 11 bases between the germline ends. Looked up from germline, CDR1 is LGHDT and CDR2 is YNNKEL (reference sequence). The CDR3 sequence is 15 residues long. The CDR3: CASSYRDYYNSPLHF. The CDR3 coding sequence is TGTGCCAGCAGCTACAGGGATTACTATAATTCACCCCTCCACTTT.

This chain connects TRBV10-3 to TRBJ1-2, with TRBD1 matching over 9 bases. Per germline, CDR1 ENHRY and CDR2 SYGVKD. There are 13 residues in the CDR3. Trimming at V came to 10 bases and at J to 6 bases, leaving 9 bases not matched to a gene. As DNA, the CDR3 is TGTGCCAGCGCTCGGGACAGGGAGGATGGCTACACCTTC. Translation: CASARDREDGYTF.